These T cell receptor beta chains were read from a single sample in a study of cytomegalovirus exposure and HLA in healthy donors. Produced via immunoSEQ multiplex PCR; TCRdb's table is partial and in-frame only. The table has around 61,000 clones, around 83% seen once. The sequenced sample was PBMCs. These receptors all stem from a middle-aged man in good health and CMV-seronegative. CDR3s include the opening cysteine and the closing phenylalanine or tryptophan. D genes are given only for firm matches. Not every row has a clone size; where given, it reads once, few, many or a size class.

clone_size	v_call	j_call	d_call	cdr3_nt	cdr3_aa
.	TRBV4-3	TRBJ1-2	.	TGCGCCAGCAGCCAAGATCCCGGGGTCGGAAAATTCTATGGCTACACCTTC	CASSQDPGVGKFYGYTF
.	TRBV9	TRBJ1-2	TRBD1	TGTGCCAGCAGCGTAGAGACACAGGGGTTGGGTGGCTACACCTTC	CASSVETQGLGGYTF
.	TRBV7-9	TRBJ2-7	TRBD1	TGTGCCAGCAGCTTCCCGGGACAGGGGGCTTCCGAGCAGTACTTC	CASSFPGQGASEQYF
.	TRBV30	TRBJ2-4	TRBD1	TGTGCCTGGAGTCCCCCACCCGGGACAGGGGCTACTCAGTACTTC	CAWSPPPGTGATQYF
.	TRBV19	TRBJ1-1	.	TGTGCCAGTAGTATAGACGATATTAATCTTCAGGGTTTCACTGAAGCTTTCTTT	CASSIDDINLQGFTEAFF
.	TRBV28	TRBJ2-5	.	TGTGCCAGCAGTTTTCGCGATTTCCGAGAGACCCAGTACTTC	CASSFRDFRETQYF
.	TRBV5-1	TRBJ2-1	.	TGCGCCAGCAGCTTGGACACGTCTTCATACAATGAGCAGTTCTTC	CASSLDTSSYNEQFF
.	TRBV30	TRBJ2-5	.	TGTGCCTGGAGTGCAGGACAGAAAGAGACCCAGTACTTC	CAWSAGQKETQYF
.	TRBV6-1	TRBJ2-7	TRBD1	TGTGCCAGCATCCAGGGGGCGCCTCGGGAGCAGTACTTC	CASIQGAPREQYF
.	TRBV12-5	TRBJ2-7	TRBD1	TGTGCTAGTGGTTTGGCAATTCGGACAGGGGGCGACGAGCAGTACTTC	CASGLAIRTGGDEQYF
.	TRBV11-3	TRBJ1-6	.	TGTGCCAGCAGCAGAGAGGTTTCTATGGCCCTCCACTTT	CASSREVSMALHF
.	TRBV27	TRBJ2-3	.	TGTGCCAGCAGTTTTCGTGGGGCCCTTAGCACAGATACGCAGTATTTT	CASSFRGALSTDTQYF
.	TRBV19	TRBJ1-5	TRBD1	TGTGCCAGTGAGTTCGGGACAGCCATGAATCAGCCCCAGCATTTT	CASEFGTAMNQPQHF
once	TRBV4-1	TRBJ2-1	TRBD2	TGCGCCAGCAGCCAAGCTCGGCGGGGGGGTAATGAGCAGTTCTTC	CASSQARRGGNEQFF
.	TRBV5-1	TRBJ1-1	.	TGCGCCAGCAGCTTGACCGGGACATTGAACACTGAAGCTTTCTTT	CASSLTGTLNTEAFF
.	TRBV2	TRBJ2-2	TRBD1	TGTGCCAGCAGGGACAGGAGAAACACCGGGGAGCTGTTTTTT	CASRDRRNTGELFF
.	TRBV5-1	TRBJ2-1	.	TGCGCCAGCAGCCCACAAACGACAAGCAATGAGCAGTTCTTC	CASSPQTTSNEQFF
.	TRBV5-4	TRBJ2-3	.	TGTGCCAGCAGCTCACAGGGTTCAGGGTATACGCAGTATTTT	CASSSQGSGYTQYF
once	TRBV19	TRBJ1-2	.	TGTGCCAGTACCCCGGTGGGGAGAGGGGGCTATGGCTACACCTTC	CASTPVGRGGYGYTF
.	TRBV25-1	TRBJ1-2	.	TGTGCCAGCAGTACAGGGAAACGGGGCTATGGCTACACCTTC	CASSTGKRGYGYTF
.	TRBV30	TRBJ1-1	.	TGTGCCTGGAGCCGGGGGGCGCGAGCTTTCTTT	CAWSRGARAFF
few	TRBV5-4	TRBJ2-3	.	TGTGCCAGCAGCTGGAGGGGGCCCCCTGATACGCAGTATTTT	CASSWRGPPDTQYF
.	TRBV7-3	TRBJ1-2	.	TGTGCCAGCAGCTTATCCCAGGGTGCCGTGCATGGCTACACCTTC	CASSLSQGAVHGYTF
.	TRBV28	TRBJ1-4	.	TGTGCCAGCAGTTTAGGCCAGTATGAAAAACTGTTTTTT	CASSLGQYEKLFF
.	TRBV27	TRBJ2-1	TRBD1	TGTGCCAGCAGTACCCGGACAGGGTCCAACAATGAGCAGTTCTTC	CASSTRTGSNNEQFF
.	TRBV19	TRBJ2-5	.	TGTGCCAGTAGTGACGGGAGGACCCAGTACTTC	CASSDGRTQYF
.	TRBV30	TRBJ2-7	.	TGTGCCTGGCAATTAGGGACAACATACTACGAGCAGTACTTC	CAWQLGTTYYEQYF
.	TRBV29-1	TRBJ2-3	TRBD1	TGCAGCGTGGACAGGGCTGATACGCAGTATTTT	CSVDRADTQYF
.	TRBV5-5	TRBJ1-2	.	TGTGCCAGCATCACGGCCGTCACGGGGGTTCTTTACGGCTACACCTTC	CASITAVTGVLYGYTF
.	TRBV5-4	TRBJ2-7	TRBD1	TGTGCCAGCAGCTTGGGGGGACAGACCTACGAGCAGTACTTC	CASSLGGQTYEQYF
.	TRBV5-6	TRBJ2-5	.	TGTGCCAGCGGTCGGGTAGGGGGGGCCCAACAAGAGACCCAGTACTTC	CASGRVGGAQQETQYF
.	TRBV19	TRBJ1-1	.	TGTGCCAGTAGTCACGCAGGAAACATGAACACTGAAGCTTTCTTT	CASSHAGNMNTEAFF
.	TRBV29-1	TRBJ1-2	.	TGCAGCATCGGAGGGAACTATGGCTACACCTTC	CSIGGNYGYTF
.	TRBV5-6	TRBJ1-1	.	TGTGCCGCTATGTGGGCCGGCCGCACTGAAGCTTTCTTT	CAAMWAGRTEAFF
.	TRBV4-3	TRBJ2-2	TRBD1	TGCGCCAGCAGACATGGACAGGGGGCGGTTACCGGGGAGCTGTTTTTT	CASRHGQGAVTGELFF
.	TRBV2	TRBJ1-6	TRBD1	TGTGCCAGCAGACAGGGGGCCAATTCACCCCTCCACTTT	CASRQGANSPLHF
.	TRBV5-4	TRBJ2-2	TRBD2	TGTGCCAGCAGCTTGTGGTCAGGGAGGGCCGGGGAGCTGTTTTTT	CASSLWSGRAGELFF
.	TRBV5-3	TRBJ1-4	.	TGTGCCAGAAGCTTGTACAGGGAAGGGGAAAAACTGTTTTTT	CARSLYREGEKLFF
.	TRBV7-2	TRBJ1-2	.	TGTGCCAGCAGCCTTGGTTCGCGGATCTATGGCTACACCTTC	CASSLGSRIYGYTF
once	TRBV7-2	TRBJ1-6	.	TGTGCCAGCAGCTTAGTGGCGGGGTCGTATAATTCACCCCTCCACTTT	CASSLVAGSYNSPLHF
.	TRBV5-1	TRBJ2-5	.	TGCGCCAGCAGCTTGGGTAGCCAGGGAAAAGAGACCCAGTACTTC	CASSLGSQGKETQYF
.	TRBV6-6	TRBJ1-5	.	TGTGCCAGCAGTTACTCGGACAGTCGTCAGCCCCAGCATTTT	CASSYSDSRQPQHF
.	TRBV10-2	TRBJ2-5	.	TGCGCCAGCAGTGAGAGCTCGTGGGAGACCCAGTACTTC	CASSESSWETQYF
.	TRBV7-9	TRBJ2-2	TRBD1	TGTGCCAGCACCGGGACAGGGAACACCGGGGAGCTGTTTTTT	CASTGTGNTGELFF
.	TRBV21-1	TRBJ1-1	.	TGTGCCAGCAGCAAAGGGCAGGAGAACACTGAAGCTTTCTTT	CASSKGQENTEAFF
.	TRBV5-6	TRBJ2-2	TRBD1	TGTGCCAGCAGCGGGAAGGGACAGTCGTTTAAGGCGAACACCGGGGAGCTGTTTTTT	CASSGKGQSFKANTGELFF
.	TRBV7-2	TRBJ2-2	TRBD1	TGTGCCAGCAGCTTAGCTGGACAGGGGCAGTACACCGGGGAGCTGTTTTTT	CASSLAGQGQYTGELFF
.	TRBV10-1	TRBJ1-1	TRBD1	TGCGCCAGCAGTGAGTGGGCAGGGGGGAACACTGAAGCTTTCTTT	CASSEWAGGNTEAFF
.	TRBV4-3	TRBJ1-1	.	TGCGCCAGCAGCCAAGAGACAGGAACTTACTTCATGAACACTGAAGCTTTCTTT	CASSQETGTYFMNTEAFF
.	TRBV4-3	TRBJ1-2	.	TGCGCCAGCAGCCAAGATGACAGGACTGTCTATGGCTACACCTTC	CASSQDDRTVYGYTF